Reported below is one TCR beta chain. As yet, its antigen is unknown. J gave up 3 bases and V 5 bases, and 7 bases lay outside the gene matches. Germline V gene sequence: CDR1 PRHDT, CDR2 FYEKMQ (reference sequence). This CDR3 is 16 amino acids long. The data originate from a study of shared clonotypes between healthy human individuals. Study-wide points: Memory subsets had estimated richness that was generally smaller than that of naive subsets. Some naive CD4 clonotypes, around 5%, turned up in common across a handful of donors.

Profiled with immunoSEQ multiplex PCR; TCRdb holds only in-frame clones, not every one. In the table there are some 89,000 clones, around two thirds of which are singletons. Every donor, a Caucasian adult, lived in Nashville, Tennessee. CD8 memory merged CD45RO+ with CCR7-negative CD45RA+ TemRA cells. This receptor was identified in a young man in good health. The chain is built from TRBV13 and TRBJ2-3; 11 nucleotides align to TRBD1. The sample consisted of memory CD8+ T cells sorted from blood. Indicated subset: CD45RO+ cells pooled with CCR7-negative TemRA cells. CDR3 in DNA: TGTGCCAGCAGCCTCCGGACAGGGGGCACGACAGATACGCAGTATTTT. The encoded protein is CASSLRTGGTTDTQYF.